Listed below are T cell receptor beta chains from one sample, sequenced in a study of T cell repertoires in cytomegalovirus infection. These receptors' antigens are unknown. One entry per CDR3 protein results from TCRdb running MiXCR on the reads. The sample shows approximately 590,000 distinct CDR3 sequences, over 35% of them seen only once. This sample comprised cultured PBMCs, obtained from culture after CMV antigen stimulation. Receptor source: a human donor in good health (CMV status not recorded). Some clones in this sample may be carry-over from other donors' samples. Both conserved end residues are part of each CDR3. A D gene is named only where the DNA matches it firmly. Clone sizes are given selectively: once, few, many, or a class where the clone is expanded.

abundance: -
d_gene: TRBD1
v_gene: TRBV12-3/TRBV12-4
j_gene: TRBJ1-2
CDR3nt: TGTGCCAGCAGAAGGGACAGGGGGCTCTATGGCTACACCTTC
CDR3aa: CASRRDRGLYGYTF

abundance: -
d_gene: TRBD1
v_gene: TRBV12-3/TRBV12-4
j_gene: TRBJ1-2
CDR3nt: TGTGCCAGCAGTGGAGACAGGGCACCTTCCTATGGCTACACCTTC
CDR3aa: CASSGDRAPSYGYTF

abundance: -
d_gene: -
v_gene: TRBV12-3/TRBV12-4
j_gene: TRBJ2-3
CDR3nt: TGTGCCAGCAGGTGGGGGGATACGCAGTATTTT
CDR3aa: CASRWGDTQYF

abundance: few
d_gene: TRBD1
v_gene: TRBV7-8
j_gene: TRBJ1-2
CDR3nt: TGTGCCAGCAGCATTCTACCAGGGGGCGGGTATGGCTACACCTTC
CDR3aa: CASSILPGGGYGYTF

abundance: -
d_gene: -
v_gene: TRBV6-2/TRBV6-3
j_gene: TRBJ2-5
CDR3nt: TGTGCCAGCGGGGGAGTAGGCTACCAAGAGACCCAGTACTTC
CDR3aa: CASGGVGYQETQYF

abundance: -
d_gene: -
v_gene: TRBV7-8
j_gene: TRBJ1-1
CDR3nt: TGTGCCAGCAGCACCACAGGATGGAGTGAAGCTTTCTTT
CDR3aa: CASSTTGWSEAFF

abundance: -
d_gene: -
v_gene: TRBV2
j_gene: TRBJ2-4
CDR3nt: TGTGCCAGCACGATGCCTACAAGCATGGAAAAAAACATCCAGTACTTC
CDR3aa: CASTMPTSMEKNIQYF

abundance: -
d_gene: -
v_gene: TRBV18
j_gene: TRBJ1-5
CDR3nt: TGTGCCAGCTCCCAGCAACAGGGAGCGAGCAATCAGCCCCAGCATTTT
CDR3aa: CASSQQQGASNQPQHF

abundance: -
d_gene: TRBD1
v_gene: TRBV20-1
j_gene: TRBJ2-2
CDR3nt: TGCAGTGCTAGAGATTCGGGGACAGGGAACACCGGGGAGCTGTTTTTT
CDR3aa: CSARDSGTGNTGELFF

abundance: few
d_gene: -
v_gene: TRBV6-2/TRBV6-3
j_gene: TRBJ1-2
CDR3nt: TGTGCCAGCAGTACGGACCCAGGGTATGGCTACACCTTC
CDR3aa: CASSTDPGYGYTF

abundance: -
d_gene: -
v_gene: TRBV27
j_gene: TRBJ2-5
CDR3nt: TGTGCCAGCTCCCCCCTAGCTGGGTCCTTAGAGACCCAGTACTTC
CDR3aa: CASSPLAGSLETQYF

abundance: many
d_gene: -
v_gene: TRBV7-2
j_gene: TRBJ2-1
CDR3nt: TGTGCCAGCAGCTTGGGGGTAGATTTCAGCGGGCAGTTCTTC
CDR3aa: CASSLGVDFSGQFF

abundance: -
d_gene: TRBD1
v_gene: TRBV5-1
j_gene: TRBJ2-5
CDR3nt: TGCGCCAACAGCTTGACAGGGGTCGGGGAGACCCAGTACTTC
CDR3aa: CANSLTGVGETQYF

abundance: few
d_gene: TRBD2
v_gene: TRBV12-3/TRBV12-4
j_gene: TRBJ2-7
CDR3nt: TGTGCCAGCAGTTTAAGTGGCGGCGGGGGGGGCAACGAGCAGTACTTC
CDR3aa: CASSLSGGGGGNEQYF

abundance: -
d_gene: -
v_gene: TRBV6-2/TRBV6-3
j_gene: TRBJ2-1
CDR3nt: TGTGCCAGCAGTTACCCGACCAATCCAGGGATTCAGTTCTTC
CDR3aa: CASSYPTNPGIQFF

abundance: few
d_gene: -
v_gene: TRBV6-2/TRBV6-3
j_gene: TRBJ2-3
CDR3nt: TGTGCCAGCAGTTCCCGGGACGCCGGGGGAGTAGCGTACCTCACAGATACGCAGTATTTT
CDR3aa: CASSSRDAGGVAYLTDTQYF

abundance: -
d_gene: TRBD1
v_gene: TRBV27
j_gene: TRBJ2-3
CDR3nt: TGTGCCAGCAGTTTTATAAAAGACAGGGGATGGGAGGCTAGCACAGATACGCAGTATTTT
CDR3aa: CASSFIKDRGWEASTDTQYF

abundance: -
d_gene: -
v_gene: TRBV6-6
j_gene: TRBJ2-7
CDR3nt: TGTGCCAGCAGTTACTCTGACGCTAGGGACGAGCAGTACTTC
CDR3aa: CASSYSDARDEQYF

abundance: -
d_gene: -
v_gene: TRBV7-4
j_gene: TRBJ1-2
CDR3nt: TGTGCCAGCAGCGACGCGTCTGGACAGATTCTCTATGGCTACACCTTC
CDR3aa: CASSDASGQILYGYTF

abundance: many
d_gene: TRBD2
v_gene: TRBV7-6
j_gene: TRBJ2-1
CDR3nt: TGTGCCAGCAGCTTCCGCCGGACTAGCGGGGAAAACAGAGATGAGCAGTTCTTC
CDR3aa: CASSFRRTSGENRDEQFF

abundance: -
d_gene: TRBD1
v_gene: TRBV6-6
j_gene: TRBJ2-7
CDR3nt: TGTGCCAGCAGGTCAGCGGTTGCAGGGGGCTCGTACATGAGCTCCTACGAGCAGTACTTC
CDR3aa: CASRSAVAGGSYMSSYEQYF

abundance: -
d_gene: -
v_gene: TRBV5-1
j_gene: TRBJ1-1
CDR3nt: TGCGCCAGCAGAGTCGGGCGCGGCGGATTGAACACTGAAGCTTTCTTT
CDR3aa: CASRVGRGGLNTEAFF

abundance: -
d_gene: -
v_gene: TRBV6-1
j_gene: TRBJ2-2
CDR3nt: TGTGCCAGCTCTGGCGGCGGGGCGGCCGGGGAGCTGTTTTTT
CDR3aa: CASSGGGAAGELFF

abundance: few
d_gene: -
v_gene: TRBV7-8
j_gene: TRBJ2-1
CDR3nt: TGTGCCAGCAGCTTGGTACTAGCCCCCTACAATGAGCAGTTCTTC
CDR3aa: CASSLVLAPYNEQFF

abundance: -
d_gene: TRBD2
v_gene: TRBV28
j_gene: TRBJ2-5
CDR3nt: TGTGCCAGCAGTCTCGGGACTAGCGGGATGGCCCAGTACTTC
CDR3aa: CASSLGTSGMAQYF

abundance: many
d_gene: TRBD1
v_gene: TRBV7-2
j_gene: TRBJ1-1
CDR3nt: TGTGCCAGCAGCCCCAACGACAGGGCCTACACTGAAGCTTTCTTT
CDR3aa: CASSPNDRAYTEAFF

abundance: -
d_gene: -
v_gene: TRBV29-1
j_gene: TRBJ1-6
CDR3nt: TGCAGCGTGGATGACGGGACGGCGAATTCACCCCTCCACTTT
CDR3aa: CSVDDGTANSPLHF

abundance: -
d_gene: TRBD1
v_gene: TRBV2
j_gene: TRBJ1-5
CDR3nt: TGTGCCAGCAGTTTTGGACAGGGGGCGGTTCAGCCCCAGCATTTT
CDR3aa: CASSFGQGAVQPQHF

abundance: -
d_gene: TRBD2
v_gene: TRBV4-3
j_gene: TRBJ2-7
CDR3nt: TGCGCCAGCAGCCCTAAGTCTTTTTCGGGACTAGCGGGAGGGTGGCCCTACGAGCAGTACTTC
CDR3aa: CASSPKSFSGLAGGWPYEQYF